This paragraph reports one T cell receptor beta chain. Its antigen specificity is not known. The input lacks base qualities; no much larger clone sits a single base away. This sample stems from a study of type 1 regulatory T cells (dated by TCRdb to the early 2020s). Context from the whole study: An in vitro protocol by which a Tr1-enriched, alloantigen-specific CD4 T cell product named T-allo10 was generated was characterized in the study. T-allo10 was being tested clinically in patients with hematological malignancies who were undergoing allogeneic hematopoietic stem cell transplantation. General conclusions and limits of the study: Compared with non-Tr1 cells, Tr1 cells had a TCR repertoire that was more restricted, a finding the study read as clonal expansion induced by alloantigen.

CDR1 and CDR2, looked up from the germline V gene, are SGHVS and FQNEAQ. Counted from cysteine to phenylalanine, this CDR3 has 13 amino acids. Here the CDR3 DNA is all that survives: 39 bases in frame from base 1. V and J are truncated by 5 bases and 8 bases respectively, leaving an intervening sequence of 13 bases. Sequencing instrument: Illumina MiSeq. TCRdb trimmed public reads at Q25 via fastp, called clones via MiXCR and kept in-frame beta chains. Each CDR3 protein gets just one entry, which takes the most common genes and DNA from the rows behind it. Present in this sample are 60,000 to 70,000 distinct CDR3 sequences, around 49% of which were seen just once. The ten most abundant clones make up roughly 2.1% of the sample.

Sequenced: cultured non-Tr1 T cells, either the whole culture or a sorted T cell fraction (not recorded which). This specimen's cell subset or site label, per the study, means: non-Tr1 population from the T-allo10 product. The receptor was derived from a human donor in good health. The chain employs TRBV7-8 and TRBJ2-1; the best D guess is TRBD2, with 6 bases matching. The CDR3 region has the sequence CASSPGGIDEQFF. The nucleotide sequence reads as follows: TGTGCCAGCAGCCCTGGGGGGATCGATGAGCAGTTCTTC.